The 32 T cell receptor beta chains given below trace back to one sample, sequenced in a study of T cells in Graves' hyperthyroidism and ophthalmopathy. Using RNA transcripts as the source, TCR beta CDR3 regions were amplified. HTBI primers drove first-round RT-PCR of the TCR CDR3. TCRdb reprocessed the multiplex PCR reads via MiXCR and lists one record per CDR3 protein. This table holds more than 20,000 distinct CDR3 sequences, around 54% found once. The specimen sequenced was blood. The receptors originated from a woman aged 40 to 50 with Graves' hyperthyroidism that later progressed to Graves' ophthalmopathy.

The genes are TRBV29-1 and TRBJ2-5; 8 bases are shared with TRBD2. This CDR3 comprises 12 residues. The germline V gene has CDR1 SQVTM and CDR2 ANQGSEA. V dropped 6 bases and J dropped 1; count of bases not matched to a gene: 1. The CDR3 loop is CSVGGGQETQYF. The CDR3 nucleotides are TGCAGCGTCGGGGGGGGCCAAGAGACCCAGTACTTC.

The rearrangement uses TRBV7-9 and TRBJ2-2, with D possibly matching TRBD2 (5 bases). The CDR3 contains 16 residues. V lost 5 bases to trimming and J lost 6 bases, with 19 bases between them. Germline CDR1 SEHNR, CDR2 FQNEAQ (reference sequence). In DNA form, the CDR3 reads TGTGCCAGCAGCAGCACTAGTGGGGATGCTTCCGGGGAGCTGTTTTTT. Translating gives CASSSTSGDASGELFF.

Points on this clonotype: The missing conserved phenylalanine or tryptophan at the end of this CDR3 makes a read error likely. The chain is built from TRBV5-1 and TRBJ2-3, with D unclear. Per germline, CDR1 SGHRS and CDR2 YFSETQ. Between the trimmed V and J ends, which lost 1 base and 0 bases, there was a span of 6 bases. The CDR3 has 14 amino acids. CDR3 loop: CASSLLQSTDTQYL. The CDR3, as DNA: TGCGCCAGCAGCTTGTTACAGAGCACAGATACGCAGTATCTC.

This clonotype has a single count. CDR3 residues: CSARGSPAELEQFF. The CDR3 region has the DNA TGCAGTGCTAGGGGCTCTCCGGCGGAGCTTGAGCAGTTCTTC. The chain is built from TRBV20-1 and TRBJ2-1; D remains unclear. The CDR3 totals 14 residues. V gave up 3 bases and J gave up 9 bases, with 18 bases separating them. The V gene's germline CDR1 is DFQATT and CDR2 SNEGSKA (reference sequence).

This clonotype was seen at least ten times. The CDR3 loop reads CASLDHSSYEQYF. As DNA, the CDR3 is TGTGCCAGCCTGGACCACTCCAGCTACGAGCAGTACTTC. The J gene is TRBJ2-7, the V gene TRBV28; unclear D gene. The CDR3 sequence is 13 residues long. Per germline, CDR1 MDHEN and CDR2 SYDVKM. V shed 8 bases and J shed 3 bases, with 14 bases lying between them.

Only one count was recorded for this clonotype. V is TRBV29-1 and J is TRBJ2-3, with 7 bases matching TRBD2. The V segment lost 3 bases and the J segment 6 bases; nucleotides outside the gene matches: 0. Looked up from germline, CDR1 is SQVTM and CDR2 is ANQGSEA. The CDR3 spans 11 residues. The chain's CDR3 is CSVDGGDTQYF. In DNA form, the CDR3 reads TGCAGCGTTGACGGGGGGGATACGCAGTATTTT.

The table lists this clonotype with many counts. One junction end does not reproduce the germline sequence, and a read error may be involved. The chain carries TRBV2 and TRBJ2-2; D tentatively fits TRBD1 or TRBD2 (5 bases each). CDR1 and CDR2 (germline): SNHLY, FYNNEI. This CDR3 region has 13 residues. The CDR3 loop is CASSVQGSGELLF. CDR3 DNA sequence: TGTGCCAGCAGTGTCCAGGGATCCGGGGAGCTGCTTTTT.

Only one count was recorded for this clonotype. The chain has TRBV9 and TRBJ2-3; 7 bases map to TRBD2. Germline-derived CDR1 and CDR2 are SGDLS and YYNGEE. CDR3 size: 18 residues. The junction had 15 bases not matched to a gene; V was cut back by 3 bases and J by 2 bases. CDR3 sequence (DNA): TGTGCCAGCAGCGCACCAACGACCCTAGCGGACAACACAGATACGCAGTATTTT. Translating gives CASSAPTTLADNTDTQYF. Together with reference TRBV9 and TRBJ2-3, the CDR3 gives the full variable domain: DSGVTQTPKHLITATGQRVTLRCSPRSGDLSVYWYQQSLDQGLQFLIQYYNGEERAKGNILERFSAQQFPDLHSELNLSSLELGDSALYFCASSAPTTLADNTDTQYFGPGTRLTVL.

The CDR3 here is CSVEVGGTGNQPQHF. Here the CDR3 DNA reads TGCAGCGTTGAGGTTGGGGGGACGGGCAATCAGCCCCAGCATTTT. V usage is TRBV29-1 and J usage is TRBJ1-5, with D tentatively TRBD1 (5 bases). Per germline, CDR1 SQVTM and CDR2 ANQGSEA. With 3 bases removed from V and 2 bases from J, the gap between germline ends came to 14 bases. The CDR3 is made up of 15 amino acids.

The gene calls are TRBV2 and TRBJ2-5, with 13 bases identical to TRBD2. V shed 8 bases, J shed 5 bases, and the junction held 11 bases outside the gene matches. Germline CDR1 and CDR2: SNHLY and FYNNEI. The CDR3 consists of 16 residues. CDR3 bases: TGTGCCAGCGAAGGACTAGCGGGAGCGGATGGGGAGACCCAGTACTTC. Translating gives CASEGLAGADGETQYF.

V and J are TRBV20-1 and TRBJ2-1; 12 bases agree with TRBD2. Looked up from germline, CDR1 is DFQATT and CDR2 is SNEGSKA (reference sequence). The CDR3 runs 13 residues. V trimming: 2 bases; J trimming: 9 bases; junction bases outside the gene matches: 2. The CDR3 nucleotides are TGCAGTGCTAGACTAGCGGGAGGGACTGAGCAGTTCTTC. Protein sequence: CSARLAGGTEQFF.

This clonotype is medium-sized. The J gene is TRBJ2-7, the V gene TRBV20-1, with 8 nucleotides matching TRBD2. Germline-derived CDR1 and CDR2 are DFQATT and SNEGSKA (reference sequence). This CDR3 has 13 amino acids. J was trimmed by 6 bases and V by 1 base; bases with no gene match: 5. The CDR3 loop is CSARAGGGGEQYF. The CDR3 DNA reads as TGCAGTGCTAGAGCCGGGGGGGGTGGCGAGCAGTACTTC.

J is TRBJ2-6 and V is TRBV7-9, with D unresolved. Germline values: CDR1 SEHNR, CDR2 FQNEAQ (reference sequence). Deletions cut 0 bases from V and 4 bases from J, with 1 base between. This CDR3 has 13 residues. CDR3 DNA sequence: TGTGCCAGCAGCTTAGCGGGGGCCAACGTCCTGACTTTC. This translates into CASSLAGANVLTF. The full variable domain, completed using reference TRBV7-9 and TRBJ2-6, is DTGVSQNPRHKITKRGQNVTFRCDPISEHNRLYWYRQTLGQGPEFLTYFQNEAQLEKSRLLSDRFSAERPKGSFSTLEIQRTEQGDSAMYLCASSLAGANVLTFGAGSRLTVL.

There are a few counts of this clonotype. The genes are TRBV20-1 and TRBJ2-3; 15 bases map to TRBD2. Trimming cost V 5 bases and J 2 bases; bases outside gene matches: 2. Germline lookup yields CDR1 DFQATT and CDR2 SNEGSKA (reference sequence). The CDR3 totals 15 residues. As DNA, the CDR3 is TGCAGTGCTCGGACTAGCGGGAGGGTCACAGATACGCAGTATTTT. The encoded protein is CSARTSGRVTDTQYF.

The chain recombines TRBV5-4 with TRBJ2-2; D gene unclear. Germline V gives CDR1 SGHNT, CDR2 YYREEE (reference sequence). Trimming removed 2 bases at V and 1 base at J, with 9 bases between. This CDR3 has 15 residues. The CDR3 sequence: CASSFQVQNTGELFF. As DNA, the CDR3 is TGTGCCAGCAGCTTTCAGGTACAGAACACCGGGGAGCTGTTTTTT.

The chain links TRBV28 to TRBJ1-3; TRBD1 might be the D (5 bases). CDR3 length equals 16 residues. The V end lost 5 bases, the J end lost 0 bases, and 14 bases lay between the germline ends. Germline lookup yields CDR1 MDHEN and CDR2 SYDVKM. CDR3 loop: CASSPPGTDSGNTIYF. The CDR3 region has the DNA TGTGCCAGCAGTCCCCCCGGGACGGACTCTGGAAACACCATATATTTT.

The V call is TRBV12-3 or TRBV12-4, the J call TRBJ1-4, with 7 bases aligning to TRBD1. This CDR3 has 12 amino acids. V gave up 6 bases and J gave up 7 bases; unmatched junction bases: 2. The CDR3 sequence is CASRGQIEKLFF. In DNA, the CDR3 is TGTGCCAGCAGGGGACAGATTGAAAAACTGTTTTTT.

The chain is built from TRBV19 and TRBJ1-5, with D maybe TRBD1 (6 bases). Trimming left V 7 bases short and J 4 bases short, with 14 bases between. The germline V gene encodes CDR1 LNHDA and CDR2 SQIVND (reference sequence). This CDR3 is built from 14 residues. The CDR3 DNA reads as TGTGCCAGTACCGCGATTGGACAGAATCAGCCCCAGCATTTT. It translates to CASTAIGQNQPQHF.

The chain couples TRBV10-2 to TRBJ2-2, with D unresolved. The CDR3 covers 11 residues. Between the trimmed V and J ends, which lost 10 bases and 3 bases, there was a span of 6 bases. The germline V gene encodes CDR1 WSHSY and CDR2 SAAADI. The CDR3 coding sequence is TGCGCCACCCTTCACACCGGGGAGCTGTTTTTT. This sequence encodes CATLHTGELFF.

The gene calls are TRBV20-1 and TRBJ2-2, with no clear D. The CDR3 loop spans 10 amino acids. Trimming stripped 6 bases from V and 5 bases from J, with 4 bases between. Germline assignment: CDR1 DFQATT and CDR2 SNEGSKA (reference sequence). CDR3 nucleotide sequence: TGCAGTGCCGGGACCGGGGAGCTGTTTTTT. The encoded protein is CSAGTGELFF.

This clonotype was seen only a few times. V usage is TRBV2 and J usage is TRBJ2-7; D is perhaps TRBD1 (7 bases). Trimming pared 8 bases from V and 1 base from J, leaving 12 bases between. The CDR3 totals 13 residues. Germline V gene lookup returns CDR1 SNHLY and CDR2 FYNNEI. The CDR3 DNA sequence: TGTGCCAGCGAGACAGGGAGGTCCTACGAGCAGTACTTC. It encodes CASETGRSYEQYF.

This chain joins TRBV20-1 and TRBJ2-3, with D perhaps matching TRBD2 (5 bases). Trimming pared 6 bases from V and 0 bases from J, leaving 13 bases between. CDR3 size: 14 residues. Germline values: CDR1 DFQATT, CDR2 SNEGSKA (reference sequence). The CDR3 protein is CSARTRGSTDTQYF. In nucleotides, the CDR3 is TGCAGTGCCCGGACCCGCGGGAGCACAGATACGCAGTATTTT.

By its share, this clonotype is medium-sized. The genes are TRBV2 and TRBJ1-5, with D unclear. Deletions cut 7 bases from V and 4 bases from J, with 11 bases between. Per germline, CDR1 SNHLY and CDR2 FYNNEI. The CDR3 has 13 amino acids. The CDR3 is CASKGIQNQPQHF. The CDR3, as DNA: TGTGCCAGCAAGGGTATCCAAAATCAGCCCCAGCATTTT.

To note about this clonotype: The junction and the germline gene differ at one end; a read error may be behind it. V is TRBV19 and J is TRBJ2-7; D ambiguous. Looked up from germline, CDR1 is LNHDA and CDR2 is SQIVND (reference sequence). This CDR3 region has 15 residues. The CDR3: CASSSPWGVTYEQYF. CDR3 DNA: TGTGCCAGTAGCTCCCCATGGGGTGTAACCTACGAGCAATACTTC.

By share of the sample, this clonotype is medium-sized. DNA of the CDR3: TGTGCCAGCAGCTCCAGACAGAATTCCTACGAGCAGTACTTC. Translated: CASSSRQNSYEQYF. The gene calls are TRBV7-9 and TRBJ2-7, with D possibly matching TRBD1 (5 bases). Germline CDR1 SEHNR, CDR2 FQNEAQ (reference sequence). CDR3 length: 14 residues. V lost 4 bases to trimming and J lost 1 base, with 11 bases between them.

This clonotype has at least ten counts. V is TRBV28 and J is TRBJ1-1; D is uncertain. V was trimmed by 6 bases and J by 6 bases, leaving 14 bases between them. The CDR3 runs to 13 residues. CDR1 and CDR2 (germline): MDHEN, SYDVKM. The CDR3 DNA sequence: TGTGCCAGCAGACCCCTCCAGTACCCTGAAGCTTTCTTT. It yields the protein CASRPLQYPEAFF.

This clonotype has only a few counts. This sequence joins TRBV20-1 and TRBJ2-3; no reliable D call. Germline CDR1 reads DFQATT; CDR2 reads SNEGSKA (reference sequence). The V end lost 4 bases, the J end lost 0 bases, and 2 bases lay between the germline ends. The CDR3 sequence is 11 residues long. The CDR3 sequence: CSATSTDTQYF. CDR3 coding DNA: TGCAGTGCTACTAGCACAGATACGCAGTATTTT.

J is TRBJ1-5 and V is TRBV4-1; D gene uncertain. Trimming cost V 1 base and J 0 bases, with 7 bases left between them. The CDR3 is 15 amino acids. The V gene's germline CDR1 is MGHRA and CDR2 YSYEKL. CDR3 protein: CASSQALNSNQPQHF. The CDR3 DNA reads as TGCGCCAGCAGCCAAGCATTAAATAGCAATCAGCCCCAGCATTTT.

There are a few counts of this clonotype. The chain combines TRBV20-1 with TRBJ2-7, with TRBD2 matching 14 bases. Looked up from germline, CDR1 is DFQATT and CDR2 is SNEGSKA (reference sequence). J gave up 5 bases and V 1 base, and 1 base lay outside the gene matches. CDR3 length: 14 residues. The CDR3 DNA follows: TGCAGTGCTAGAGGACTAGCGGGAGGGGACGAGCAGTACTTC. Amino acids: CSARGLAGGDEQYF.

This rearrangement joins TRBV5-1 to TRBJ2-7, with TRBD1 matching over 8 bases. V lost 5 bases, J lost 0 bases, and 4 bases stayed unmatched. The CDR3 sequence is 14 residues long. CDR1 is SGHRS and CDR2 is YFSETQ in the germline V gene. This CDR3 is CASRKQGDSYEQYV. The CDR3 DNA follows: TGCGCCAGCAGGAAACAGGGGGACTCCTACGAGCAGTACGTC.

The rearrangement joins TRBV7-2 to TRBJ2-7; no definite D call. Between the trimmed V and J ends, which lost 4 bases and 0 bases, there was a span of 10 bases. Germline lookup yields CDR1 SGHTA and CDR2 FQGNSA. There are 14 residues in the CDR3. The CDR3: CASSSQTYSYEQYF. The CDR3 DNA sequence: TGTGCCAGCAGCTCCCAGACTTACTCCTACGAGCAGTACTTC.

This clonotype showed up just a few times. The rearrangement links TRBV4-1 to TRBJ1-2; D is possibly TRBD1 (6 bases). V was shortened by 2 bases and J by 6 bases, with 16 bases between the two germline ends. CDR1 is MGHRA and CDR2 is YSYEKL in the germline V gene. This CDR3 spans 15 amino acids. Here the CDR3 DNA reads TGCGCCAGCAGCCAAAGATTTGACAGGCAGGATGGCTACACCTTC. This encodes CASSQRFDRQDGYTF.